One and the same sample provided the 14 T cell receptor beta chains below, sequenced in a study of blood T cell repertoires in COVID-19. Produced via immunoSEQ multiplex PCR; TCRdb's table is partial and in-frame only. Of 150,000 to 200,000 clones detected, roughly four fifths appear once; the ten largest clones hold approximately 15%. The specimen sequenced was peripheral blood. The receptors here all came from a middle-aged man who had recovered from COVID-19.

V usage is TRBV12-3 or TRBV12-4 and J usage is TRBJ1-1, with D possibly being TRBD1 (5 bases). V lost 6 bases and J 6 bases, leaving 14 bases between the germline ends. The CDR3 covers 13 residues. DNA for the CDR3: TGTGCCAGCAGGAGCCAGGGACTACCTGAAGCTTTCTTT. Residues: CASRSQGLPEAFF.

The chain couples TRBV5-6 to TRBJ1-3; tentative D call: TRBD1 (5 bases). The CDR3 sequence is 14 residues long. CDR1 SGHDT and CDR2 YYEEEE come from the germline V gene. V shed 4 bases and J shed 2 bases, with 10 bases lying between them. The CDR3: CASSLGQTGNTIYF. The CDR3 DNA follows: TGTGCCAGCAGCCTCGGACAAACTGGAAACACCATATATTTT.

The table lists this clone with a few counts. This rearrangement joins TRBV5-1 to TRBJ1-1; tentatively, D is TRBD1 (5 bases). This CDR3 is 16 amino acids long. CDR1 and CDR2 from the germline V gene are SGHRS and YFSETQ. Trimming removed 4 bases at V and 1 base at J, with 17 bases between. The CDR3 nucleotides read TGCGCCAGCAGCCCGCTACAAGCGGGGGGGAACACTGAAGCTTTCTTT. Translated, it gives CASSPLQAGGNTEAFF.

This clone was seen a handful of times. The gene calls are TRBV7-9 and TRBJ1-1; D ambiguous. Per germline, CDR1 SEHNR and CDR2 FQNEAQ (reference sequence). V was trimmed by 1 base and J by 2 bases, leaving 8 bases between them. The length of the CDR3 is 14 residues. CDR3 DNA: TGTGCCAGCAGCTTAGAGACACATAACACTGAAGCTTTCTTT. It codes for CASSLETHNTEAFF.

V usage is TRBV19 and J usage is TRBJ2-5; 7 bases are shared with TRBD2. Germline CDR1 LNHDA, CDR2 SQIVND (reference sequence). V trimming: 5 bases; J trimming: 2 bases; junction bases outside the gene matches: 8. CDR3 size: 15 residues. The CDR3 DNA reads as TGTGCCAGTAGTCGGGGGGAGGTGATTCAAGAGACCCAGTACTTC. Translating it yields CASSRGEVIQETQYF.

This chain joins TRBV5-1 and TRBJ2-1; 8 bases fit TRBD2. CDR3 length: 17 amino acids. Germline CDR1 is SGHRS and CDR2 is YFSETQ. The trim removed 3 bases at V and 6 bases at J, leaving 14 bases unmatched. CDR3 region: CASSSRVVTSGGNEQFF. CDR3 sequence (DNA): TGCGCCAGCAGCTCCAGGGTCGTAACAAGCGGGGGCAATGAGCAGTTCTTC.

The gene calls are TRBV11-3 and TRBJ1-4; TRBD1 agrees at 7 bases. Germline CDR1 reads SGHNT; CDR2 reads YENEEA. This CDR3 contains 18 residues. V lost 0 bases, J lost 8 bases, and 15 bases stayed unmatched. CDR3 amino acids: CASSLDRGAEGAREKLFF. The CDR3 DNA follows: TGTGCCAGCAGCTTAGATCGAGGGGCCGAGGGGGCTCGGGAAAAACTGTTTTTT.

The chain couples TRBV25-1 to TRBJ2-5, with 7 bases aligning to TRBD2. CDR3 length equals 15 residues. Germline trimming cut 1 base from V and 5 bases from J; bases unmatched to any gene: 7. Germline V CDR1 and CDR2: MGHDK, SYGVNS. This CDR3 is CASSEFSGFAETQYF. CDR3 sequence (DNA): TGTGCCAGCAGTGAATTTAGCGGGTTTGCGGAGACCCAGTACTTC.

CDR3 nucleotide sequence: TGTGCCAGCAGTTTAATTGGAACAACAGGGAGGGACGAGCAGTACTTC. It is translated as CASSLIGTTGRDEQYF. The chain uses TRBV27 and TRBJ2-7, with D maybe TRBD2 (7 bases). The CDR3 length is 16 residues. The V gene lost 2 bases and the J gene lost 5 bases, with 19 bases spanning the gap. CDR1 and CDR2 (germline): MNHEY, SMNVEV (reference sequence).

This clone was recorded once. The CDR3 DNA sequence: TGTGCCAGCTCACTCGCGGTGGGGGGACCTCACAATGAGCAGTTCTTC. This gives the protein CASSLAVGGPHNEQFF. J is TRBJ2-1 and V is TRBV18; TRBD2 might be the D (6 bases). The length of the CDR3 is 16 residues. Germline CDR1 reads KGHSH; CDR2 reads LQKENI. V was clipped by 4 bases and J by 5 bases, with 18 bases between them.

The chain carries TRBV7-8 and TRBJ2-1, with D unclear. CDR1 and CDR2 (germline): SGHVS, FQNEAQ. Trimming pared 3 bases from V and 4 bases from J, leaving 13 bases between. The CDR3 spans 15 residues. The CDR3 protein is CASSFLWQMYNEQFF. As DNA, the CDR3 is TGTGCCAGCAGCTTTTTGTGGCAAATGTACAATGAGCAGTTCTTC.

The DNA of the CDR3 is TGTGCCAGCAGCCCGCGGACAGGGGGAATGTACGAGCAGTACTTC. This translates into CASSPRTGGMYEQYF. The chain uses TRBV25-1 and TRBJ2-7, with 10 nucleotides matching TRBD1. V lost 6 bases, J lost 4 bases, and 9 bases stayed unmatched. From germline, CDR1 is MGHDK and CDR2 SYGVNS. CDR3 size: 15 residues.

The chain recombines TRBV7-9 with TRBJ2-1, with D tentatively TRBD2 (5 bases). Trimming left V 6 bases short and J 2 bases short, with 14 bases between. This CDR3 has 15 residues. Germline V gene data show CDR1 as SEHNR and CDR2 as FQNEAQ (reference sequence). The CDR3, as DNA: TGTGCCAGCAGAGGCCGGCGGGCAGCCTACAATGAGCAGTTCTTC. Its translation is CASRGRRAAYNEQFF.

The chain has TRBV7-9 and TRBJ1-2; the match to TRBD1 covers 8 bases. CDR1 is SEHNR and CDR2 is FQNEAQ in the germline V gene (reference sequence). V lost 5 bases, J lost 2 bases, and 4 bases stayed unmatched. The CDR3 is made up of 14 amino acids. In DNA form, the CDR3 reads TGTGCCAGCAGCCACGGACAGGGCAACTATGGCTACACCTTC. Its translation: CASSHGQGNYGYTF.